Listed below are T cell receptor beta chains from one sample, sequenced in a study of Ad26.COV2.S vaccination and SARS-CoV-2 variants. Here immunoSEQ multiplex PCR was the method, and the copy in TCRdb shows in-frame clones only, minus some. This sample has some 290,000 clones; 70% to 90% occur once, and the top ten carry approximately 2.2%. The starting material was peripheral blood, obtained in a trial of Ad26.COV2.S vaccine versus placebo. The receptor set was obtained from a person aged 18 to 59 who received the Ad26.COV2.S COVID-19 vaccine or a placebo. Both conserved end residues are part of each CDR3. The D gene is left open where the match is weak. Not all rows give a size; the values are once, few, many and, for expanded clones, a class.

D	size	V	J	CDR3	DNA
NA	NA	TRBV24-1	TRBJ2-5	CATSDLGRGRETQYF	TGTGCCACCAGTGATTTAGGCAGAGGGCGCGAGACCCAGTACTTC
TRBD2	NA	TRBV7-8	TRBJ2-5	CASSLGGGIAQETQYF	TGTGCCAGCAGCTTAGGGGGGGGTATCGCCCAAGAGACCCAGTACTTC
TRBD1	many	TRBV18	TRBJ1-5	CASSPQDRGGPNQPQHF	TGTGCCAGCTCACCACAGGACAGGGGAGGGCCGAATCAGCCCCAGCATTTT
NA	NA	TRBV4-2	TRBJ2-1	CASSPTPRRYNEQFF	TGTGCCAGCAGCCCGACCCCACGAAGGTACAATGAGCAGTTCTTC
NA	NA	TRBV18	TRBJ1-2	CASSPPQGGTYGYTF	TGTGCCAGCTCACCCCCACAGGGAGGAACCTATGGCTACACCTTC
NA	NA	TRBV7-3	TRBJ1-1	CASSLSPLQEAFF	TGTGCCAGCAGCTTATCCCCTCTACAAGAAGCTTTCTTT
NA	NA	TRBV5-1	TRBJ1-1	CASSLTTELNTEAFF	TGCGCCAGCAGCCTTACGACAGAGCTGAACACTGAAGCTTTCTTT
NA	NA	TRBV12-3/TRBV12-4	TRBJ1-2	CASSLIQGGGYTF	TGTGCCAGCAGTTTGATACAGGGTGGTGGCTACACCTTC
TRBD2	NA	TRBV7-3	TRBJ2-5	CASSLAASGLGTQYF	TGTGCCAGCAGCCTTGCAGCTAGCGGGCTGGGGACCCAGTACTTC
NA	NA	TRBV28	TRBJ1-6	CASSLVSYNSPLHF	TGTGCCAGCAGTTTGGTCAGCTATAATTCACCCCTCCACTTT
TRBD1	NA	TRBV6-1	TRBJ1-2	CASSGGQGGFNYGYTF	TGTGCCAGCAGTGGGGGACAGGGGGGTTTTAACTATGGCTACACCTTC
NA	NA	TRBV12-3/TRBV12-4	TRBJ2-1	CASSRTIYEQFF	TGTGCCAGCAGCCGGACTATCTATGAGCAGTTCTTC
NA	NA	TRBV27	TRBJ2-2	CASSLSAGELFF	TGTGCCAGCAGTTTATCGGCCGGGGAGCTGTTTTTT
NA	NA	TRBV12-3/TRBV12-4	TRBJ2-2	CATTHGSFGELFF	TGTGCCACCACCCACGGAAGTTTCGGGGAGCTGTTTTTT
NA	NA	TRBV12-3/TRBV12-4	TRBJ1-5	CASSLSFQPQHF	TGTGCCAGCAGTTTAAGTTTCCAGCCCCAGCATTTT
TRBD1	NA	TRBV5-4	TRBJ1-1	CASSLKTGINTEAFF	TGTGCCAGCAGCTTGAAGACAGGGATAAACACTGAAGCTTTCTTT
TRBD2	NA	TRBV5-1	TRBJ2-7	CASSLHPSGYEQYF	TGCGCCAGCAGCTTGCACCCTAGCGGCTACGAGCAGTACTTC
NA	NA	TRBV5-1	TRBJ2-3	CASSLTSGEDTQYF	TGCGCCAGCAGCTTGACTTCGGGGGAGGATACGCAGTATTTT
NA	NA	TRBV27	TRBJ2-7	CASSPWGPPYEQYF	TGTGCCAGCAGCCCTTGGGGGCCCCCCTACGAGCAGTACTTC
NA	NA	TRBV9	TRBJ2-4	CASSVGYGEEGISQYF	TGTGCCAGCAGCGTAGGCTATGGGGAGGAGGGGATTTCACAGTACTTC
TRBD2	NA	TRBV20-1	TRBJ2-3	CSASAWGGSTDTQYF	TGCAGTGCTAGTGCCTGGGGGGGGAGCACAGATACGCAGTATTTT
TRBD2	NA	TRBV7-9	TRBJ2-7	CASSWGLAGNEQYF	TGTGCCAGCAGCTGGGGACTAGCGGGAAACGAGCAGTACTTC
TRBD2	NA	TRBV5-5	TRBJ2-5	CASAAGGQETQYF	TGTGCCAGCGCGGCGGGGGGGCAAGAGACCCAGTACTTC
NA	NA	TRBV6-6	TRBJ1-4	CASSYFPGRGEKLFF	TGTGCCAGCAGTTACTTTCCGGGTCGGGGTGAAAAACTGTTTTTT
TRBD1	NA	TRBV5-1	TRBJ2-2	CASSSLTGATGELFF	TGCGCCAGCAGCAGCCTGACAGGGGCGACCGGGGAGCTGTTTTTT
NA	NA	TRBV3-1/TRBV3-2	TRBJ1-5	CASSRKGNQPQHF	TGTGCCAGCAGCCGCAAAGGAAATCAGCCCCAGCATTTT
TRBD1	NA	TRBV14	TRBJ1-6	CASSQLGQGNSPLHF	TGTGCCAGCAGCCAGTTGGGACAGGGAAATTCACCCCTCCACTTT